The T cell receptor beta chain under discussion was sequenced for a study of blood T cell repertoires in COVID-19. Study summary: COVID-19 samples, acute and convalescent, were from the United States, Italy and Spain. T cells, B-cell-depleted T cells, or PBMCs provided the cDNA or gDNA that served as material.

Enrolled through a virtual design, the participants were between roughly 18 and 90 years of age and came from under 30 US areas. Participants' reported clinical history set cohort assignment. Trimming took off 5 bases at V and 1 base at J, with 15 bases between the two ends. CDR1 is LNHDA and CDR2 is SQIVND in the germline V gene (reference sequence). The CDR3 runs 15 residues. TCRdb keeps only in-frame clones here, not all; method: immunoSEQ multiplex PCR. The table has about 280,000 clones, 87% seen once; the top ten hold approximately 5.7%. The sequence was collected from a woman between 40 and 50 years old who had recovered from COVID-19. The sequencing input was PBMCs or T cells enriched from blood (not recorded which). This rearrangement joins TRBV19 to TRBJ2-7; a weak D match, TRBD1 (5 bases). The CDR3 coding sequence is TGTGCCAGTAGTGAGTCCAGGGCCGGTTCCTACGAGCAGTACTTC. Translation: CASSESRAGSYEQYF.